A selection of T cell receptor beta chains follows, all from one sample in a study of blood T cell repertoires in COVID-19. Only in-frame clones appear in the TCRdb table, and some are missing; sequencing was by immunoSEQ multiplex PCR. The sample records roughly 250,000 clones, 80% to 90% being singletons. Sample: PBMCs or T cells enriched from blood (not recorded which). These receptors originate from a woman in her thirties with acute COVID-19. Each CDR3 is given with its conserved first and last residue. D genes are given only for firm matches. Not all rows give a size; the values are once, few, many and, for expanded clones, a class.

>.|.|TRBJ1-1|TRBV13
TGTGCCAGCAGCTGGGAGTCGGGCACTGAAGCTTTCTTT
CASSWESGTEAFF
>once|TRBD1|TRBJ1-6|TRBV2
TGTGCCAGCCGGCCGGGACAGGGCATGCCTAATTCACCCCTCCACTTT
CASRPGQGMPNSPLHF
>.|.|TRBJ1-5|TRBV18
TGTGCCAGCTCACCGGGGGCGGATCAGCCCCAGCATTTT
CASSPGADQPQHF
>.|TRBD1|TRBJ1-5|TRBV30
TGTGCCTGGAGCCTGGGACAGAATAATCAGCCCCAGCATTTT
CAWSLGQNNQPQHF
>few|TRBD1|TRBJ1-1|TRBV10-1
TGCGCCAGCAGTGACGGGACAGGTCTGAACACTGAAGCTTTCTTT
CASSDGTGLNTEAFF
>once|.|TRBJ2-3|TRBV5-4
TGTGCCAGCAGAGAGGGGGGGTCCCTCACAGATACGCAGTATTTT
CASREGGSLTDTQYF
>.|.|TRBJ2-1|TRBV3-1/TRBV3-2
TGTGCCAGCAGCCAAGATCCGCGGTACGAGCAGTTCTTC
CASSQDPRYEQFF
>.|TRBD1|TRBJ1-2|TRBV5-6
TGTGCCAGCAGCTTAGACAGGGGTAACTATGGCTACACCTTC
CASSLDRGNYGYTF
>.|TRBD1|TRBJ2-7|TRBV7-4
TGTGCCAGCAGCTTAGACTCCCGGGACAGGGAGAACGAGCAGTACTTC
CASSLDSRDRENEQYF
>.|TRBD2|TRBJ2-3|TRBV7-2
TGTGCCAGCAGCTTAATAGCGGGGGAGCGCACAGATACGCAGTATTTT
CASSLIAGERTDTQYF
>.|TRBD2|TRBJ2-5|TRBV7-2
TGTGCCAGCAGCTCCCAGCGGGGGGAAGAGACCCAGTACTTC
CASSSQRGEETQYF
>.|.|TRBJ2-3|TRBV4-1
TGCGCCAGCAGCCAAGAAGGGGGGGCAGATACGCAGTATTTT
CASSQEGGADTQYF
>.|TRBD1|TRBJ1-5|TRBV23-1
TGCGCCAGCTGCAAGGGACAGGGTAGACAGCCCCAGCATTTT
CASCKGQGRQPQHF
>.|TRBD1|TRBJ1-2|TRBV7-8
TGTGCCAGCAGCTCCCGCCTGGGACAGGGCCACACCTTC
CASSSRLGQGHTF
>.|TRBD1|TRBJ1-1|TRBV6-5
TGTGCCAGCAGTTACTTGGGGACAGGGAACGAAGCTTTCTTT
CASSYLGTGNEAFF
>.|TRBD1|TRBJ2-2|TRBV12-5
TGTGCTAGTGGCGGACAGGGAGCCGACACCGGGGAGCTGTTTTTT
CASGGQGADTGELFF
>once|.|TRBJ1-1|TRBV6-5
TGTGCCAGCAGTTACTCCGGTAGGAACACTGAAGCTTTCTTT
CASSYSGRNTEAFF
>.|TRBD2|TRBJ2-3|TRBV3-1/TRBV3-2
TGTGCCAGCAGCCAGAGGGCTCTGGGGGGGGAGGCAGATACGCAGTATTTT
CASSQRALGGEADTQYF